These T cell receptor beta chains were read from a single sample in a study of siplizumab effects on memory and regulatory T cells. Generated by immunoSEQ multiplex PCR, the TCRdb table keeps only in-frame clones and is missing some. The table shows more than 85,000 clones, with 80% to 95% occurring only once. The sequencing input was CD4+ T cells sorted from blood. The source of these receptors is a human donor in good health. Some clones in this sample may be carry-over from other donors' samples. The CDR3 runs from the conserved cysteine through the conserved F or W. A D gene is named only where the DNA matches it firmly. Clone size is given for some rows only: seen once, a few or many times, or a class if the clone is expanded.

d_gene | len | abundance | j_gene | v_gene | CDR3aa | CDR3nt
- | 14 | - | TRBJ2-2 | TRBV7-2 | CASSETGPTGELFF | TGTGCCAGCAGCGAGACAGGCCCCACCGGGGAGCTGTTTTTT
TRBD1 | 18 | - | TRBJ2-6 | TRBV5-4 | CASSSGTGVGSGANVLTF | TGTGCCAGCAGCTCAGGGACAGGGGTCGGCTCTGGGGCCAACGTCCTGACTTTC
- | 15 | - | TRBJ2-2 | TRBV7-2 | CASSLDSHISGELFF | TGTGCCAGCAGCTTAGATAGCCACATCTCCGGGGAGCTGTTTTTT
- | 15 | - | TRBJ1-4 | TRBV11-2 | CASSPRGAGIEKLFF | TGTGCCAGCAGCCCTAGGGGGGCAGGGATTGAAAAACTGTTTTTT
- | 12 | - | TRBJ2-7 | TRBV25-1 | CASSVLSYEQYF | TGTGCCAGCAGTGTCCTCTCCTACGAGCAGTACTTC
TRBD2 | 15 | - | TRBJ2-5 | TRBV19 | CASSPVAGGQKTQYF | TGTGCCAGTAGTCCCGTAGCGGGAGGGCAGAAGACCCAGTACTTC
- | 13 | - | TRBJ2-3 | TRBV7-2 | CASRVTGSDTQYF | TGTGCCAGCAGGGTAACAGGGTCAGATACGCAGTATTTT
- | 14 | - | TRBJ2-3 | TRBV11-2 | CASSLEPSTDTQYF | TGTGCCAGCAGCTTAGAACCTAGCACAGATACGCAGTATTTT
- | 13 | - | TRBJ2-3 | TRBV25-1 | CASRGSWADTQYF | TGTGCCAGCAGGGGGTCGTGGGCAGATACGCAGTATTTT
TRBD1 | 13 | - | TRBJ2-5 | TRBV19 | CASSTGGLETQYF | TGTGCCAGTAGTACAGGGGGCCTAGAGACCCAGTACTTC
- | 11 | - | TRBJ2-5 | TRBV5-1 | CARLGRETQYF | TGCGCCAGACTCGGTCGGGAGACCCAGTACTTC
- | 16 | - | TRBJ1-2 | TRBV27 | CASIPLAFRRRYGYTF | TGTGCCAGCATCCCGCTGGCGTTTAGGCGTCGCTATGGCTACACCTTC
- | 18 | - | TRBJ1-1 | TRBV6-1 | CASSEGRIAGRMNTEAFF | TGTGCCAGCAGTGAAGGAAGGATCGCAGGGAGAATGAACACTGAAGCTTTCTTT
- | 15 | - | TRBJ1-1 | TRBV11-2 | CASSTPGHTNTEAFF | TGTGCCAGCAGCACTCCGGGACACACGAACACTGAAGCTTTCTTT
- | 14 | - | TRBJ1-5 | TRBV2 | CASSLRDNNQPQHF | TGTGCCAGCAGTCTCCGGGACAACAATCAGCCCCAGCATTTT
- | 9 | - | TRBJ2-7 | TRBV20-1 | CSALPEQYF | TGCAGTGCCCTGCCCGAGCAGTACTTC
- | 13 | - | TRBJ2-5 | TRBV19 | CASTAATGETQYF | TGTGCCAGTACCGCCGCGACGGGGGAGACCCAGTACTTC
TRBD2 | 15 | - | TRBJ2-1 | TRBV2 | CASSVGTSGLGEQFF | TGTGCCAGCAGTGTTGGGACTAGCGGCCTCGGTGAGCAGTTCTTC
TRBD1 | 14 | - | TRBJ2-7 | TRBV28 | CASSLAGTGEEQYF | TGTGCCAGCAGTTTAGCCGGGACAGGGGAGGAGCAGTACTTC
- | 13 | - | TRBJ2-1 | TRBV19 | CASKGLYYNEQFF | TGTGCCAGTAAGGGTCTTTATTACAATGAGCAGTTCTTC
- | 12 | once | TRBJ1-4 | TRBV19 | CASSITNEKLFF | TGTGCCAGTAGTATAACTAATGAAAAACTGTTTTTT
TRBD2 | 16 | - | TRBJ2-3 | TRBV10-3 | CAISGGGRLVADTQYF | TGTGCCATCAGCGGGGGAGGGAGACTGGTCGCAGATACGCAGTATTTT
- | 16 | - | TRBJ2-2 | TRBV5-4 | CASSLRNSLTTGELFF | TGTGCCAGCAGCTTGCGAAACAGCTTAACTACCGGGGAGCTGTTTTTT
- | 15 | - | TRBJ1-4 | TRBV30 | CAWSSSAGKNEKLFF | TGTGCCTGGAGCAGTAGTGCAGGGAAAAATGAAAAACTGTTTTTT
TRBD2 | 14 | - | TRBJ2-1 | TRBV29-1 | CSAMGRGSYNEQFF | TGCAGCGCCATGGGGAGGGGCTCCTACAATGAGCAGTTCTTC
TRBD1 | 13 | - | TRBJ2-7 | TRBV19 | CASSRQGMGEQYF | TGTGCCAGTAGTAGACAGGGGATGGGCGAGCAGTACTTC
- | 15 | - | TRBJ2-1 | TRBV28 | CASSFTGSGNNEQFF | TGTGCCAGCAGTTTTACAGGGTCCGGGAATAATGAGCAGTTCTTC
- | 12 | once | TRBJ2-7 | TRBV2 | CGQQVGRYEQYF | TGTGGCCAGCAAGTAGGGAGGTACGAGCAGTACTTC
- | 14 | - | TRBJ2-3 | TRBV7-9 | CASSLALGTDTQYF | TGTGCCAGCAGCTTAGCGCTAGGAACAGATACGCAGTATTTT
- | 16 | - | TRBJ2-7 | TRBV19 | CASSPNRGAKHYEQYF | TGTGCCAGTAGTCCGAACCGGGGAGCGAAGCACTACGAGCAGTACTTC
- | 20 | few | TRBJ2-7 | TRBV12-2 | CASRPYFMGRGQSFSYEQYF | TGTGCAAGTCGCCCTTACTTTATGGGACGGGGACAGTCCTTCTCCTACGAGCAGTACTTC
- | 15 | - | TRBJ2-1 | TRBV5-6 | CASSWALAVYNEQFF | TGTGCCAGCAGCTGGGCCTTAGCGGTATACAATGAGCAGTTCTTC
- | 15 | - | TRBJ2-5 | TRBV4-1 | CASSSLPAVQETQYF | TGCGCCAGCAGCTCGCTGCCCGCTGTCCAAGAGACCCAGTACTTC
- | 15 | - | TRBJ2-4 | TRBV6-1 | CASSRGTVAKNIQYF | TGTGCCAGCAGTAGAGGGACCGTAGCCAAAAACATTCAGTACTTC
- | 15 | - | TRBJ2-4 | TRBV7-2 | CASSQTTGQIYIQYF | TGTGCCAGCAGCCAGACGACGGGACAAATCTACATTCAGTACTTC
TRBD2 | 16 | once | TRBJ2-1 | TRBV28 | CASSSGTSGIYNEQFF | TGTGCCAGCAGTTCAGGGACTAGCGGGATATACAATGAGCAGTTCTTC
TRBD1 | 15 | - | TRBJ1-1 | TRBV28 | CASPRSGQSNTEAFF | TGTGCCAGCCCCCGCTCGGGACAGTCGAACACTGAAGCTTTCTTT
- | 14 | once | TRBJ1-1 | TRBV9 | CASSASPVGTEAFF | TGTGCCAGCAGCGCCTCTCCGGTGGGGACTGAAGCTTTCTTT
- | 16 | - | TRBJ2-3 | TRBV9 | CASSARLKTSTDTQYF | TGTGCCAGCAGCGCCCGACTAAAAACTAGCACAGATACGCAGTATTTT
- | 15 | once | TRBJ1-2 | TRBV4-2 | CASSQDVNGDYGYTF | TGTGCCAGCAGCCAAGATGTAAACGGAGATTATGGCTACACCTTC
TRBD2 | 19 | - | TRBJ2-1 | TRBV10-3 | CAISEGASGRQKTYNEQFF | TGTGCCATCAGTGAGGGGGCTAGCGGGAGGCAAAAAACCTACAATGAGCAGTTCTTC
- | 11 | - | TRBJ2-1 | TRBV7-9 | CASSHKNEQFF | TGTGCCAGCAGCCACAAGAATGAGCAGTTCTTC
- | 14 | - | TRBJ2-1 | TRBV27 | CASSLKGGYNEQFF | TGTGCCAGCAGTTTAAAAGGGGGCTACAATGAGCAGTTCTTC
- | 16 | - | TRBJ2-1 | TRBV9 | CASSVDGTPDAIEQFF | TGTGCCAGCAGCGTAGACGGGACCCCCGACGCAATAGAGCAGTTCTTC
- | 15 | once | TRBJ2-1 | TRBV7-9 | CASTLSGNTYNEQFF | TGTGCCAGCACACTTAGCGGTAACACCTACAATGAGCAGTTCTTC
TRBD2 | 14 | - | TRBJ2-7 | TRBV6-5 | CASSRLAGVDEQYF | TGTGCCAGCAGTAGACTAGCGGGAGTCGATGAGCAGTACTTC
TRBD1 | 16 | once | TRBJ2-5 | TRBV7-6 | CASSLGDRGLGETQYF | TGTGCCAGCAGCTTAGGGGACAGGGGGCTGGGAGAGACCCAGTACTTC
TRBD2 | 17 | - | TRBJ2-2 | TRBV9 | CASSGMITSGRTGELFF | TGTGCCAGCAGCGGCATGATAACTAGCGGGCGTACCGGGGAGCTGTTTTTT
- | 14 | once | TRBJ1-1 | TRBV10-1 | CASRKDGRATEAFF | TGCGCCAGCAGGAAAGACGGACGTGCCACTGAAGCTTTCTTT